This record covers a single T cell receptor beta chain. Its target antigen remains unknown. Per-base qualities were not stored, and no clone one base away is much larger. This CDR3 is also generated by other DNA sequences in the sample. This sample is drawn from a study of blood T cell repertoires in COVID-19 (dated by TCRdb to 2020 to 2022). As for the study more broadly: Samples from collaborators originated in the United States, Italy and Spain and spanned both the acute and convalescent phases of COVID-19. The material from the prospective study consisted of cDNA or gDNA derived from T cells, B-cell-depleted T cells, or PBMCs. Samples were obtained from the ongoing ImmuneRACE study (first 160 participants) and from 1,254 subjects provided by 6 global collaborators. A de-identified subject ID, COVID-19 status, age in years and sex were almost always included in the sample metadata. The dataset comprised deeply sampled blood TCRbeta repertoires from subjects exposed to, actively infected with, or recovered from COVID-19. HLA class I and class II types, where available, came from metadata supplied by the sample provider rather than from assay-based typing. The repertoires were released in a freely available public database intended as a resource for research on the immune response to SARS-CoV-2. The investigation overall reported the following: The amount of clinical and demographic metadata varied by source and participant and was provided uncurated.

From the germline V gene, CDR1 is MDHEN and CDR2 is SYDVKM. Germline trimming amounts to 6 bases on V and 6 bases on J, with 5 as the count of junction bases outside the gene matches. The CDR3, from cysteine to phenylalanine, totals 14 residues. The retained sequence is limited to the CDR3, 42 bases, with the frame set at the first base. Whole blood was collected in K2EDTA tubes by collaborating institutions according to the institutions' own protocols. For TCRbeta analysis, collaborator samples were shipped as frozen whole blood, as isolated PBMCs, or as DNA extracted from either sample type. TCRbeta CDR3 regions were amplified from genomic DNA by means of the immunoSEQ Assay, a bias-controlled multiplex PCR. The authors' pipeline ran thus. Nucleated cell counts per sample were estimated from amplification of reference gene primers within the assay. To quantify the absolute abundance of each unique TCRbeta CDR3 rearrangement, sequence reads were collapsed and filtered. For each sample, productive Simpson clonality was calculated as the square root of Simpson's diversity index across productive rearrangements. TCRdb provides this immuneACCESS table in a form limited to in-frame rearrangements. Some clones are lacking; in checked studies, under half of them reflect an unresolved V gene, and why the rest are absent is not known. The DNA gave D and trimming, while V, J and clone size come from that table. Here the sample has 250,000 to 350,000 clones; about 89% occur a single time. The ten largest clones capture around 0.84% of the sample.

Rearrangement joined TRBV28 to TRBJ2-1; 10 junctional bases match TRBD2. The sequence came from a man under 40 with acute or convalescent COVID-19. Sequencing input: peripheral blood. The nucleotide sequence is given as TGTGCCAGCAGCCGAGCTAGCGGGAGCAATGAGCAGTTCTTC. It is translated as CASSRASGSNEQFF.